What follows are 14 T cell receptor beta chains derived from one specimen sequenced in a study of blood T cells in healthy people across ages. A J-beta primer mix and a sample-barcoded 5' primer were used in a second PCR of roughly 6 to 12 cycles. TCRdb reanalysed the 5' RACE reads using MiXCR and keeps one entry per CDR3 protein. The top ten clones hold around 40% of a sample with 750,000 to 950,000 distinct CDR3 sequences, approximately 55% of them seen once. Sequenced material: blood. The receptor source for this set is a man at least 80 years old in good health.

In this sample, this clonotype turned up a few times. CDR3 residues: CASSLPTGVSYNEQFF. CDR3 in DNA: TGTGCCAGCAGCCTTCCGACAGGGGTGTCCTACAATGAGCAGTTCTTC. The genes are TRBV4-2 and TRBJ2-1; 8 bases are a match to TRBD1. The CDR3 covers 16 residues. The germline V gene has CDR1 LGHNA and CDR2 YNFKEQ. The V segment lost 4 bases and the J segment 1 base; nucleotides outside the gene matches: 6.

The CDR3 coding sequence is TGCGCCAGCAGCCAACCGGGAGTCAAAGAGACCCAGTACTTC. Translated, it gives CASSQPGVKETQYF. The rearrangement uses TRBV4-1 and TRBJ2-5; D is possibly TRBD2 (6 bases). Germline CDR1 is MGHRA and CDR2 is YSYEKL. The CDR3 has 14 residues. V lost 2 bases, J lost 3 bases, and 10 bases lay in between.

This clonotype occurred a few times. The J gene is TRBJ2-7, the V gene TRBV11-1; 9 positions match TRBD2. The CDR3 extends over 17 amino acids. Germline lookup yields CDR1 SGHAT and CDR2 FQDESV (reference sequence). V dropped 6 bases and J dropped 0; count of bases not matched to a gene: 12. CDR3 bases: TGTGCCAGCAGACGAAAACAGACTAGCGGAAACTCCTACGAGCAGTACTTC. The encoded protein is CASRRKQTSGNSYEQYF.

The table lists this clonotype with a few counts. J is TRBJ1-1 and V is TRBV3-1, with a possible D match to TRBD1 (5 bases). The germline V and J ends were trimmed by 1 base and 2 bases, with 8 bases remaining between them. Germline-derived CDR1 and CDR2 are LGHDT and YNNKEL (reference sequence). This CDR3 comprises 14 residues. The CDR3 DNA reads as TGTGCCAGCAGCCAAGTTGGGGCTAACACTGAAGCTTTCTTT. It yields the protein CASSQVGANTEAFF.

This chain links TRBV20-1 with TRBJ2-7; the D call may be TRBD1 or TRBD2 (5 bases each). This CDR3 spans 15 amino acids. Trimming pared 5 bases from V and 1 base from J, leaving 18 bases between. The germline gives CDR1 DFQATT, CDR2 SNEGSKA (reference sequence). CDR3 loop: CSAPPLGDVSYEQYF. In nucleotides, the CDR3 is TGCAGTGCTCCGCCGTTGGGGGATGTATCCTACGAGCAGTACTTC.

The table lists this clonotype with a few counts. V is TRBV20-1 and J is TRBJ2-5; 14 bases fit TRBD2. Per germline, CDR1 DFQATT and CDR2 SNEGSKA (reference sequence). Trimming at V came to 1 base and at J to 1 base, leaving 2 bases not matched to a gene. There are 16 residues in the CDR3. The DNA for the CDR3 is TGCAGTGCTAGAGGGACTAGCGGGAGGTCCCAAGAGACCCAGTACTTC. Protein: CSARGTSGRSQETQYF.

This chain connects TRBV28 to TRBJ2-5, with D maybe TRBD2 (6 bases). The end of the DNA fits TRBJ2-7 better, so the J call may be wrong. CDR3 length: 15 residues. In germline, CDR1 is MDHEN, CDR2 SYDVKM. The CDR3 DNA reads TGTGCCAGCAGTTTGATCCGGGAGATAAACTACGAGCAGTACTTC. It is translated as CASSLIREINYEQYF.

The rearrangement uses TRBV5-1 and TRBJ2-7; a possible D gene is TRBD1 (6 bases). Trimming took off 2 bases at V and 3 bases at J, with 12 bases between the two ends. The CDR3 loop spans 14 amino acids. Germline CDR1 reads SGHRS; CDR2 reads YFSETQ. The CDR3: CASSFRTVGYEQYF. CDR3 coding DNA: TGCGCCAGCAGCTTTCGGACAGTGGGCTACGAGCAGTACTTC.

This clonotype was observed a handful of times. The chain has TRBV7-2 and TRBJ2-1; no reliable D call. The CDR3 runs to 14 residues. The germline V gene encodes CDR1 SGHTA and CDR2 FQGNSA. V was clipped by 5 bases and J by 2 bases, with 10 bases between them. CDR3 coding DNA: TGTGCCAGCAGCATCCTCGCGGCCTACAATGAGCAGTTCTTC. It codes for CASSILAAYNEQFF.

The chain is built from TRBV3-1 and TRBJ2-4; either TRBD1 or TRBD2 may supply D (5 bases each). The CDR3 has 13 amino acids. In germline, CDR1 is LGHDT, CDR2 YNNKEL (reference sequence). Trimming cost V 0 bases and J 7 bases, with 7 bases left between them. Here the CDR3 reads CASSQDWGNIQYF. Written as DNA, the CDR3 is TGTGCCAGCAGCCAAGATTGGGGGAACATTCAGTACTTC.

The CDR3 loop is CASSLSPRYYGYTF. For the CDR3, the DNA is TGTGCCAGCAGTTTATCACCGCGTTACTATGGCTACACCTTC. The genes are TRBV27 and TRBJ1-2; D is unclear. V lost 0 bases and J lost 3, with 8 bases in between. The CDR3 contains 14 residues. Germline CDR1 and CDR2: MNHEY and SMNVEV (reference sequence).

This sequence joins TRBV20-1 and TRBJ2-2, with 9 bases matching TRBD1. The CDR3 is 16 amino acids. Per germline, CDR1 DFQATT and CDR2 SNEGSKA (reference sequence). J lost 2 bases, V lost 3 bases, and 7 bases had no gene match. The CDR3 DNA reads as TGCAGTGCTAGCACCTGGGACAGGGAAAACACCGGGGAGCTGTTTTTT. Its protein is CSASTWDRENTGELFF.

In this sample, this clonotype turned up a few times. The chain couples TRBV27 to TRBJ1-2, with D unresolved. Trimming took off 6 bases at V and 0 bases at J, with 8 bases between the two ends. The germline gives CDR1 MNHEY, CDR2 SMNVEV (reference sequence). There are 13 residues in the CDR3. Written as DNA, the CDR3 is TGTGCCAGCAGGGAACCAGCTAACTATGGCTACACCTTC. It translates to CASREPANYGYTF.

This chain links TRBV20-1 with TRBJ2-1; TRBD2 aligns across 10 bases. Germline CDR1 is DFQATT and CDR2 is SNEGSKA (reference sequence). With V trimmed by 0 bases and J by 0 bases, 5 bases remained unmatched. There are 17 residues in the CDR3. CDR3 DNA sequence: TGCAGTGCTAGAGATCGGGCTAGCGGGAGCTCCTACAATGAGCAGTTCTTC. Its translation: CSARDRASGSSYNEQFF.